Sequencing of this T cell receptor (beta chain) was carried out in a study of blood T cells in healthy people across ages. This CDR3 has 12 amino acids. The V gene lost 1 base and the J gene lost 1 base, with 4 bases spanning the gap. Germline V lookup: CDR1 DFQATT, CDR2 SNEGSKA (reference sequence). With a J-beta primer mix and a sample-barcoded 5' primer, a second PCR ran about 6 to 11 cycles. In TCRdb, the 5' RACE reads were re-called with MiXCR into one record per CDR3 protein. The repertoire holds hundreds of thousands of distinct CDR3 sequences, with around 34% as singletons. In its sample, this clonotype was seen many times.

The rearrangement uses TRBV20-1 and TRBJ2-5; D call uncertain. Material for sequencing was blood. This TCR came from a man aged 18 to 30 in good health. CDR3 protein: CSARASQETQYF. The CDR3 DNA reads TGCAGTGCTAGAGCCAGCCAAGAGACCCAGTACTTC.